What follows are 2 T cell receptor beta chains derived from one specimen sequenced in a study of blood T cell repertoires in COVID-19. Method: immunoSEQ multiplex PCR; TCRdb's copy keeps in-frame clones and lacks some. This table holds approximately 260,000 clones, around 80% found once. Input material: PBMCs or T cells enriched from blood (not recorded which). These receptors were obtained from a man aged 25-45 years with acute COVID-19.

This chain connects TRBV7-8 to TRBJ2-3, with D perhaps TRBD2 (6 bases). The CDR3 sequence is 16 residues long. Looked up from germline, CDR1 is SGHVS and CDR2 is FQNEAQ. Trimming took off 6 bases at V and 0 bases at J, with 16 bases between the two ends. In DNA form, the CDR3 reads TGTGCCAGCAGACCACGAGGGGCGGGAAGCACAGATACGCAGTATTTT. It is translated as CASRPRGAGSTDTQYF.

The chain recombines TRBV3-1 (or the pseudogene TRBV3-2) with TRBJ1-3, with D perhaps TRBD1 (5 bases). This CDR3 is 15 amino acids long. V was clipped by 5 bases and J by 0 bases, with 11 bases between them. Per germline, CDR1 LGHDT and CDR2 YNNKEL (reference sequence). CDR3 loop: CASSVGASSGNTIYF. DNA of the CDR3: TGTGCCAGCAGCGTAGGGGCCAGCTCTGGAAACACCATATATTTT.